This T cell receptor (beta chain) comes out of a study of blood T cell repertoires in COVID-19. Study context: PBMCs, B-cell-depleted T cells, or T cells provided the cDNA or gDNA that made up the material.

Source study methods: Amplification of reference gene primers provided the estimated nucleated cell counts. Profiled with immunoSEQ multiplex PCR; TCRdb holds only in-frame clones, not every one. The D gene and trimming were derived from the DNA, and the V and J assignments and clone size from that table. The table lists about 170,000 clones, 80% to 90% of them singletons. V trimming: 4 bases; J trimming: 4 bases; junction bases outside the gene matches: 10. Germline assignment: CDR1 LGHNA and CDR2 YSLEER. The CDR3 runs 16 residues. The specimen was peripheral blood. The receptor's source is a woman older than 75 with acute or convalescent COVID-19. The rearrangement links TRBV4-3 to TRBJ2-3; 8 bases align to TRBD1. The CDR3: CASSPQGAGFADTQYF. In DNA form, the CDR3 reads TGCGCCAGCAGCCCGCAGGGGGCTGGGTTTGCAGATACGCAGTATTTT.